These T cell receptor beta chains were read from a single sample in a study of shared clonotypes between healthy human individuals. TCRdb's copy holds only in-frame clones and misses some; the assay was immunoSEQ multiplex PCR. The sample holds about 1,900,000 clones, about 95% seen once. The sequenced sample consisted of naive CD8+ T cells sorted from blood. The source is a man between 18 and 29 years old in good health. Each CDR3 is given with its conserved first and last residue. Each record gives: V gene, D gene, J gene, clone size, CDR3 protein, CDR3 DNA. D genes are given only for firm matches. Size is omitted from some rows. Given values are once, few, many or a class for expanded clones.

TRBV28	TRBD1	TRBJ2-1	.	CASSKATGGLGEQFF	TGTGCCAGCAGTAAAGCGACAGGGGGCTTAGGGGAGCAGTTCTTC
TRBV11-2	.	TRBJ2-1	.	CASSLGWSIDEQFF	TGTGCCAGCAGCTTAGGGTGGAGTATAGATGAGCAGTTCTTC
TRBV5-6	TRBD1	TRBJ1-2	.	CASIPRGQGSGYGYTF	TGTGCCAGCATCCCTAGGGGGCAGGGGTCGGGGTATGGCTACACCTTC
TRBV4-1	TRBD2	TRBJ2-7	.	CASSQGREQNEQYF	TGCGCCAGCAGCCAAGGGCGGGAGCAGAACGAGCAGTACTTC
TRBV29-1	.	TRBJ2-7	few	CSVDLAQGPYEQYF	TGCAGCGTTGACCTCGCACAGGGACCCTACGAGCAGTACTTC
TRBV27	TRBD1	TRBJ2-2	.	CASRGSGGAGELFF	TGTGCCAGCAGGGGGTCAGGGGGAGCCGGGGAGCTGTTTTTT
TRBV25-1	.	TRBJ1-1	.	CASSTVTEAFF	TGTGCCAGCAGTACGGTAACTGAAGCTTTCTTT
TRBV4-2	TRBD2	TRBJ2-3	.	CASSQDPSSGESDTQYF	TGTGCCAGCAGCCAAGATCCATCTAGCGGGGAGTCAGATACGCAGTATTTT
TRBV13	.	TRBJ1-1	.	CASSSRAGDTEAFF	TGTGCCAGCAGCTCGAGAGCAGGGGACACTGAAGCTTTCTTT
TRBV6-5	TRBD2	TRBJ2-3	.	CASSPGLAPDTQYF	TGTGCCAGCAGTCCAGGACTAGCGCCAGATACGCAGTATTTT
TRBV5-6	.	TRBJ2-1	.	CASSLSLARNEQFF	TGTGCCAGCAGCTTGTCCCTAGCGAGGAATGAGCAGTTCTTC
TRBV27	.	TRBJ2-7	.	CASSPYAYEQYF	TGTGCCAGCAGTCCGTACGCCTACGAGCAGTACTTC
TRBV27	TRBD1	TRBJ2-7	.	CASSSPGQGSYEQYF	TGTGCCAGCAGTTCTCCGGGACAGGGAAGTTACGAGCAGTACTTC
TRBV19	.	TRBJ2-1	.	CATVGAGTQFF	TGTGCCACCGTCGGGGCCGGTACACAGTTCTTC
TRBV4-1	TRBD1	TRBJ2-1	.	CASSPGQGELNEQFF	TGCGCCAGCAGCCCTGGACAGGGAGAGCTCAATGAGCAGTTCTTC
TRBV6-5	.	TRBJ2-3	.	CASSSHSTDTQYF	TGTGCCAGCAGTTCCCATAGCACAGATACGCAGTATTTT
TRBV2	.	TRBJ1-1	.	CASSERVPYEAFF	TGTGCCAGCAGTGAGAGGGTCCCCTATGAAGCTTTCTTT
TRBV9	TRBD2	TRBJ2-7	.	CASSVAGGGEQYF	TGTGCCAGCAGCGTCGCCGGGGGGGGCGAGCAGTACTTC
TRBV30	.	TRBJ2-7	.	CAWNPHYAGVEQYF	TGTGCCTGGAACCCTCATTACGCTGGGGTCGAGCAGTACTTC
TRBV5-4	.	TRBJ1-4	.	CASSWGVNNEKLFF	TGTGCCAGCAGCTGGGGCGTTAATAATGAAAAACTGTTTTTT
TRBV11-3	.	TRBJ2-1	.	CASSTSNNEQFF	TGTGCCAGCAGCACCTCCAACAATGAGCAGTTCTTC
TRBV19	TRBD1	TRBJ2-6	.	CASAEPQGAIISGANVLTF	TGTGCCAGTGCGGAGCCACAGGGGGCGATAATCTCTGGGGCCAACGTCCTGACTTTC
TRBV10-1	.	TRBJ2-2	.	CASSESGRVNTGELFF	TGCGCCAGCAGTGAGTCGGGCAGGGTTAACACCGGGGAGCTGTTTTTT
TRBV19	TRBD1	TRBJ2-7	.	CASSILGQGGDEQYF	TGTGCCAGTAGTATATTGGGACAGGGAGGGGACGAGCAGTACTTC
TRBV28	.	TRBJ2-7	.	CASARPGGTYEQYF	TGTGCCAGCGCCCGCCCCGGTGGGACCTACGAGCAGTACTTC
TRBV4-3	.	TRBJ2-7	.	CASSQDRGSYEQYF	TGCGCCAGCAGCCAAGATCGGGGGAGCTACGAGCAGTACTTC
TRBV27	.	TRBJ2-5	.	CASSFRSNQETQYF	TGTGCCAGCAGTTTTCGGTCGAACCAAGAGACCCAGTACTTC
TRBV4-3	TRBD2	TRBJ2-1	.	CASSQLAGGNNEQFF	TGCGCCAGCAGCCAACTAGCGGGAGGTAACAATGAGCAGTTCTTC
TRBV30	TRBD2	TRBJ2-1	.	CAWSVGAGGNEQFF	TGTGCCTGGAGTGTAGGGGCGGGAGGTAATGAGCAGTTCTTC
TRBV5-4	.	TRBJ2-1	.	CASSQTDNEQFF	TGTGCCAGCAGCCAGACAGACAATGAGCAGTTCTTC
TRBV4-3	.	TRBJ2-7	.	CASGVQGSHEQYF	TGCGCCAGCGGCGTCCAGGGGAGCCACGAGCAGTACTTC
TRBV5-6	.	TRBJ2-5	once	CASSSVTGDLETQYF	TGTGCCAGCAGCTCCGTGACAGGTGATTTGGAGACCCAGTACTTC
TRBV4-1	.	TRBJ2-1	.	CASSHPDTVIDEQFF	TGCGCCAGCAGCCACCCCGACACAGTGATCGATGAGCAGTTCTTC
TRBV7-9	TRBD1	TRBJ2-5	.	CASSATFGQGVAETQYF	TGTGCCAGCAGTGCTACCTTCGGACAGGGGGTAGCAGAGACCCAGTACTTC
TRBV5-6	TRBD1	TRBJ2-5	.	CASSFQGANQETQYF	TGTGCCAGCAGCTTTCAGGGGGCTAACCAAGAGACCCAGTACTTC
TRBV4-3	TRBD2	TRBJ2-1	.	CASSQGEAGYNEQFF	TGCGCCAGCAGCCAAGGGGAAGCGGGATACAATGAGCAGTTCTTC
TRBV9	.	TRBJ2-2	.	CASSATVGTGELFF	TGTGCCAGCAGTGCTACCGTCGGCACCGGGGAGCTGTTTTTT
TRBV10-3	.	TRBJ1-1	.	CAIKQGAEAFF	TGTGCCATCAAACAGGGCGCTGAAGCTTTCTTT
TRBV4-1	.	TRBJ1-5	.	CASSGEGEYSNQPQHF	TGCGCCAGCAGCGGAGAAGGGGAATATAGCAATCAGCCCCAGCATTTT
TRBV9	.	TRBJ1-3	.	CASSVDLGSGNTIYF	TGTGCCAGCAGCGTAGACTTGGGGTCTGGAAACACCATATATTTT
TRBV5-4	TRBD1	TRBJ2-7	once	CASSFPAGGKYEQYF	TGTGCCAGCAGCTTTCCGGCAGGGGGCAAGTACGAGCAGTACTTC
TRBV6-1	.	TRBJ1-2	.	CATLGTNYGYTF	TGTGCCACATTAGGAACTAACTATGGCTACACCTTC
TRBV6-1	TRBD2	TRBJ2-5	.	CASRTGGPQETQYF	TGTGCCAGCAGAACGGGGGGTCCGCAAGAGACCCAGTACTTC
TRBV9	TRBD2	TRBJ2-2	.	CASSPLGIKREPGELFF	TGTGCCAGCAGCCCCCTGGGGATAAAGCGGGAGCCCGGGGAGCTGTTTTTT
TRBV11-3	.	TRBJ2-2	.	CASSLKTGNTGELFF	TGTGCCAGCAGCCTCAAAACAGGGAACACCGGGGAGCTGTTTTTT
TRBV21-1	.	TRBJ2-7	.	CASSQRSRGLDEQYF	TGTGCCAGCTCCCAAAGGAGCCGGGGTCTGGACGAGCAGTACTTC
TRBV2	TRBD1	TRBJ1-4	.	CASSPGTGPNEKLFF	TGTGCCAGCAGTCCCGGGACAGGGCCAAATGAAAAACTGTTTTTT
TRBV19	TRBD1	TRBJ2-1	.	CASSIGTGYNEQFF	TGTGCCAGTAGCATCGGGACAGGGTATAATGAGCAGTTCTTC
TRBV5-1	.	TRBJ2-6	.	CASSPFPGHSSGANVLTF	TGCGCCAGCAGCCCCTTCCCGGGACACTCCTCTGGGGCCAACGTCCTGACTTTC
TRBV27	.	TRBJ2-2	.	CASSLAQTNTGELFF	TGTGCCAGCAGTTTGGCCCAGACCAACACCGGGGAGCTGTTTTTT
TRBV6-5	.	TRBJ1-6	.	CASSYRDRSPLHF	TGTGCCAGCAGTTACAGAGATCGCTCACCCCTCCACTTT
TRBV9	.	TRBJ2-7	.	CASRGQGDEQYF	TGTGCCTCCCGGGGGCAGGGGGACGAGCAGTACTTC
TRBV6-1	TRBD1	TRBJ2-7	.	CASSAGQGMEYEQYF	TGTGCCAGCAGCGCGGGACAGGGGATGGAATACGAGCAGTACTTC
TRBV7-9	.	TRBJ1-1	.	CASSFEGWGTEAFF	TGTGCCAGCAGCTTTGAGGGTTGGGGCACTGAAGCTTTCTTT
TRBV19	.	TRBJ2-2	.	CASRRGGGAYGELFF	TGTGCCAGTAGGCGCGGAGGGGGCGCATACGGGGAGCTGTTTTTT
TRBV5-6	.	TRBJ2-7	.	CASSPSPGWEQYF	TGTGCCAGCAGCCCCAGCCCGGGGTGGGAGCAGTACTTC
TRBV2	.	TRBJ2-1	.	CASRGDRGNEQFF	TGTGCCAGCAGGGGAGACAGAGGCAATGAGCAGTTCTTC
TRBV4-3	.	TRBJ2-3	.	CASSQTGLTTSTDTQYF	TGCGCCAGCAGCCAAACTGGATTAACTACTAGCACAGATACGCAGTATTTT
TRBV4-1	TRBD1	TRBJ1-2	.	CASSSRDSYGYTF	TGCGCCAGCAGCTCCCGGGACAGCTATGGCTACACCTTC